This T cell receptor (beta chain) was captured by sequencing in a study of blood T cell repertoires in COVID-19. Across the study: The origin of the acute and convalescent COVID-19 samples was the United States, Italy and Spain. T cells, B-cell-depleted T cells, or PBMCs supplied cDNA or gDNA.

Authors' methods: Researchers report that nucleated cell counts were estimated from reference gene primer amplification. Method: immunoSEQ multiplex PCR; TCRdb's copy keeps in-frame clones and lacks some. That table gives V, J and clone size, and the DNA gave D and trimming. The sample carries 60,000 to 65,000 clones, 88% recorded once. Looked up from germline, CDR1 is MNHEY and CDR2 is SVGAGI. This CDR3 contains 13 residues. The junction had 3 bases not matched to a gene; V was cut back by 6 bases and J by 4 bases. The V gene is TRBV6-5, the J gene TRBJ1-5; TRBD1 agrees at 7 bases. Sequencing input: peripheral blood. This sequence originates from a man over 45 with active COVID-19. This CDR3 reads CASRGGQNQPQHF. The CDR3 coding sequence is TGTGCCAGCAGGGGGGGACAGAATCAGCCCCAGCATTTT.